The 27 T cell receptor beta chains listed next were all sequenced from one sample in a study of cytomegalovirus exposure and HLA in healthy donors. The PCR used 60 Vbeta and 13 Jbeta primers. Clones were sequenced by immunoSEQ multiplex PCR, and TCRdb holds only the in-frame ones, with some missing. The repertoire holds 150,000 to 200,000 clones, with roughly 80% as singletons. The material sequenced was PBMCs. The receptors stem from a woman between 18 and 29 years old in good health and CMV-seronegative.

Points on this clone: One end of the junction fails to match germline, which may point to a read error. The chain joins TRBV30 to TRBJ1-3; D remains unclear. Per germline, CDR1 GTSNPN and CDR2 SVGIG (reference sequence). The CDR3 totals 13 residues. Here the CDR3 DNA reads TGTGCCTGGAGTTTCGGGAATACCGGGGAGCTGCTTTTT. This encodes CAWSFGNTGELLF. The full variable domain, with the rest looked up from reference TRBV30 and TRBJ1-3, is SQTIHQWPATLVQPVGSPLSLECTVEGTSNPNLYWYRQAAGRGLQLLFYSVGIGQISSEVPQNLSASRPQDRQFILSSKKLLLSDSGFYLCAWSFGNTGELLFGEGSWLTVV.

The chain couples TRBV13 to TRBJ2-1, with D possibly matching TRBD2 (6 bases). The CDR3 runs to 16 residues. The germline V gene encodes CDR1 PRHDT and CDR2 FYEKMQ (reference sequence). V lost 5 bases, J lost 5 bases, and 19 bases lay in between. CDR3 nucleotides: TGTGCCAGCAGCCCCGGTCTAGCGTACGGCGACAATGAGCAGTTCTTC. It encodes CASSPGLAYGDNEQFF.

The chain couples TRBV11-2 to TRBJ2-1; 11 nucleotides agree with TRBD2. V lost 1 base, J lost 5 bases, and 1 base stayed unmatched. CDR1 SGHAT and CDR2 FQNNGV come from the germline V gene. The CDR3 has 15 residues. This chain's CDR3 is CASSLGLAGNNEQFF. CDR3 DNA: TGTGCCAGCAGCTTAGGACTAGCGGGAAACAATGAGCAGTTCTTC.

V usage is TRBV7-9 and J usage is TRBJ1-5; TRBD1 matches 7 bases. J was trimmed by 2 bases and V by 5 bases; bases with no gene match: 9. CDR3 length equals 16 residues. Germline-derived CDR1 and CDR2 are SEHNR and FQNEAQ (reference sequence). The CDR3 loop is CASSLGEGAGNQPQHF. CDR3 nucleotides: TGTGCCAGCAGCCTTGGCGAGGGGGCAGGCAATCAGCCCCAGCATTTT. Full variable domain (missing parts from reference TRBV7-9 and TRBJ1-5): DTGVSQNPRHKITKRGQNVTFRCDPISEHNRLYWYRQTLGQGPEFLTYFQNEAQLEKSRLLSDRFSAERPKGSFSTLEIQRTEQGDSAMYLCASSLGEGAGNQPQHFGDGTRLSIL.

The rearrangement uses TRBV9 and TRBJ1-2, with a weak D call TRBD1 (6 bases). This CDR3 comprises 17 residues. V lost 4 bases and J lost 5, with 24 bases in between. The germline V gene has CDR1 SGDLS and CDR2 YYNGEE. This CDR3 is CASSPGGGVRLGYGYTF. The DNA of the CDR3 is TGTGCCAGCAGCCCTGGGGGGGGCGTGAGGTTGGGATATGGCTACACCTTC.

The J gene is TRBJ1-2, the V gene TRBV19, with D unclear. From germline, CDR1 is LNHDA and CDR2 SQIVND (reference sequence). V was clipped by 6 bases and J by 1 base, with 9 bases between them. This CDR3 comprises 13 residues. DNA of the CDR3: TGTGCCAGTAGGTCCGGGATTAACTATGGCTACACCTTC. It translates to CASRSGINYGYTF. The full variable domain, completed using reference TRBV19 and TRBJ1-2, is DGGITQSPKYLFRKEGQNVTLSCEQNLNHDAMYWYRQDPGQGLRLIYYSQIVNDFQKGDIAEGYSVSREKKESFPLTVTSAQKNPTAFYLCASRSGINYGYTFGSGTRLTVV.

The rearrangement joins TRBV18 to TRBJ1-5; D is possibly TRBD1 (5 bases). The CDR3 has 15 residues. Trimming removed 3 bases at V and 5 bases at J, with 14 bases between. Germline lookup yields CDR1 KGHSH and CDR2 LQKENI. The CDR3 spells CASSPLGTEDQPQHF. The CDR3 DNA follows: TGTGCCAGCTCACCCTTGGGGACTGAGGATCAGCCCCAGCATTTT.

The chain links TRBV11-3 to TRBJ1-1, with 8 bases identical to TRBD1. The CDR3 spans 15 residues. The ends lost 5 bases at V and 3 bases at J; junction bases unmatched: 8. Germline V gene sequence: CDR1 SGHNT, CDR2 YENEEA. The CDR3 reads CASSPRTGRDTEAFF. As DNA, the CDR3 is TGTGCCAGCAGCCCCCGGACAGGGAGGGACACTGAAGCTTTCTTT.

This clone came up once. The junction departs from the called germline gene at one end, perhaps through a read error. The V gene is TRBV10-3, the J gene TRBJ2-2, with 13 bases identical to TRBD2. The germline gives CDR1 ENHRY, CDR2 SYGVKD. The CDR3 is 18 residues long. CDR3 region: CAITETSGRTSNTGELFF. DNA for the CDR3: TGTGCCATCACTGAGACTAGCGGGAGGACTTCGAACACCGGGGAGCTGTTTTTT.

This chain connects TRBV11-2 to TRBJ2-3; 10 bases are a match to TRBD2. Trimming took 2 bases from V and 2 from J; bases not matched to a gene: 4. The CDR3 contains 16 residues. Germline values: CDR1 SGHAT, CDR2 FQNNGV. CDR3 bases: TGTGCCAGCAGCTTAAGCCTAGCGGGAGCCACAGATACGCAGTATTTT. Protein sequence: CASSLSLAGATDTQYF.

In this sample, this clone turned up once. This chain joins TRBV30 and TRBJ1-2; weak D call: TRBD1 (6 bases). The CDR3 extends over 15 amino acids. From germline, CDR1 is GTSNPN and CDR2 SVGIG (reference sequence). V was shortened by 3 bases and J by 2 bases, with 16 bases between the two germline ends. The CDR3 is CAWRDKTGLNYGYTF. The CDR3 DNA follows: TGTGCCTGGAGAGACAAAACAGGGCTAAACTATGGCTACACCTTC.

The sample holds one count of this clone. V is TRBV29-1 and J is TRBJ2-5, with D tentatively TRBD2 (5 bases). The CDR3 runs 18 residues. V was pared by 5 bases and J by 2 bases, with 27 bases between. The germline V gene encodes CDR1 SQVTM and CDR2 ANQGSEA. The CDR3 nucleotides read TGCAGCGTTTCCCTAAGCCGAGTCCCTTTGAGCGGACAAGAGACCCAGTACTTC. Amino acid sequence: CSVSLSRVPLSGQETQYF.

J is TRBJ1-1 and V is TRBV19; 7 nucleotides align to TRBD1. The CDR3 is 14 residues long. The V segment lost 6 bases and the J segment 2 bases; nucleotides outside the gene matches: 6. CDR1 and CDR2 from the germline V gene are LNHDA and SQIVND (reference sequence). The CDR3 nucleotides read TGTGCCAGTAGCATACAGGGGTTTAACACTGAAGCTTTCTTT. Translated: CASSIQGFNTEAFF. Combining the CDR3 with reference TRBV19 and TRBJ1-1 gives the whole variable domain DGGITQSPKYLFRKEGQNVTLSCEQNLNHDAMYWYRQDPGQGLRLIYYSQIVNDFQKGDIAEGYSVSREKKESFPLTVTSAQKNPTAFYLCASSIQGFNTEAFFGQGTRLTVV.

In this sample, this clone turned up once. The chain has TRBV6-5 and TRBJ1-2; TRBD1 aligns across 9 bases. Germline CDR1 is MNHEY and CDR2 is SVGAGI. This CDR3 is 14 amino acids long. The V gene end was trimmed by 5 bases and the J gene end by 3 bases; junction bases not matched to a gene: 4. CDR3 bases: TGTGCCAGCAGTCCGGGACAGGGCTACTATGGCTACACCTTC. It is translated as CASSPGQGYYGYTF.

This sequence joins TRBV11-3 and TRBJ1-3; TRBD1 is a possible D gene (6 bases). The CDR3 has 13 amino acids. The V gene's germline CDR1 is SGHNT and CDR2 YENEEA. The ends were cut back, 5 bases at V and 5 bases at J, with 10 bases in the middle. The DNA of the CDR3 is TGTGCCAGCAGCCCCGGACAGCGAAACACCATATATTTT. Encoded protein: CASSPGQRNTIYF.

The V call is TRBV9, the J call TRBJ2-7; 7 positions match TRBD2. Germline V lookup: CDR1 SGDLS, CDR2 YYNGEE. V was clipped by 0 bases and J by 4 bases; unmatched bases: 7. This CDR3 spans 15 amino acids. The CDR3 coding sequence is TGTGCCAGCAGCGTAGGGGGCGGGAGTCAATACGAGCAGTACTTC. This codes for CASSVGGGSQYEQYF.

The V and J genes are TRBV7-9 and TRBJ1-1, with TRBD1 matching over 10 bases. J was trimmed by 8 bases and V by 5 bases; bases with no gene match: 11. The CDR3 has 15 residues. Germline CDR1 and CDR2: SEHNR and FQNEAQ (reference sequence). Here the CDR3 reads CASSRTGTGDYEAFF. The CDR3 DNA follows: TGTGCCAGCAGCCGTACCGGGACAGGGGATTACGAAGCTTTCTTT.

V and J are TRBV29-1 and TRBJ1-5, with unresolved D. Germline V gene sequence: CDR1 SQVTM, CDR2 ANQGSEA. The CDR3 is 15 residues long. The V end lost 4 bases, the J end lost 7 bases, and 20 bases lay between the germline ends. Here the CDR3 DNA reads TGCAGCGTTGCACCACCAACCCGGGGTGACCAGCCCCAGCATTTT. Its protein is CSVAPPTRGDQPQHF. The full variable domain, rest sourced from reference TRBV29-1 and TRBJ1-5, is SAVISQKPSRDICQRGTSLTIQCQVDSQVTMMFWYRQQPGQSLTLIATANQGSEATYESGFVIDKFPISRPNLTFSTLTVSNMSPEDSSIYLCSVAPPTRGDQPQHFGDGTRLSIL.

There are a few counts of this clone. This chain links TRBV2 with TRBJ2-2, with D possibly matching TRBD1 (5 bases). V lost 2 bases to trimming and J lost 4 bases, with 11 bases between them. The CDR3 has 15 residues. Germline values: CDR1 SNHLY, CDR2 FYNNEI. DNA of the CDR3: TGTGCCAGCAGTGAAAGGCAGGGTGGCACCGGGGAGCTGTTTTTT. Its protein product is CASSERQGGTGELFF.

This clone has just one count. The V call is TRBV28, the J call TRBJ1-2; tentative D call: TRBD1 (5 bases). This CDR3 contains 12 residues. In germline, CDR1 is MDHEN, CDR2 SYDVKM. V gave up 6 bases and J gave up 2 bases, with 7 bases separating them. CDR3 sequence reads: CASRRQNYGYTF. The CDR3 DNA follows: TGTGCCAGCAGGCGACAGAACTATGGCTACACCTTC.

The rearrangement uses TRBV15 and TRBJ2-1; 7 nucleotides line up with TRBD2. CDR1 is LNHNV, CDR2 YYDKDF, per germline (reference sequence). The V gene end was trimmed by 4 bases and the J gene end by 0 bases; junction bases not matched to a gene: 6. The CDR3 loop spans 16 amino acids. In DNA form, the CDR3 reads TGTGCCACCAGCATCATGCGGGGGAGCTCCTACAATGAGCAGTTCTTC. Amino acid sequence: CATSIMRGSSYNEQFF. The variable domain in full, completed from reference TRBV15 and TRBJ2-1, reads DAMVIQNPRYQVTQFGKPVTLSCSQTLNHNVMYWYQQKSSQAPKLLFHYYDKDFNNEADTPDNFQSRRPNTSFCFLDIRSPGLGDTAMYLCATSIMRGSSYNEQFFGPGTRLTVL.

The CDR3 reads CASTIGQLQYF. CDR3 DNA sequence: TGTGCCAGCACTATTGGGCAGCTTCAGTACTTC. The V gene is TRBV28, the J gene TRBJ2-4, with D hard to call. CDR1 and CDR2 (germline): MDHEN, SYDVKM. The CDR3 covers 11 residues. Trimming pared 7 bases from V and 11 bases from J, leaving 12 bases between.

The chain is built from TRBV30 and TRBJ2-3, with TRBD2 identical over 7 bases. CDR3 length equals 15 residues. Germline CDR1 GTSNPN, CDR2 SVGIG (reference sequence). The trim removed 3 bases at V and 0 bases at J, leaving 6 bases unmatched. The CDR3 is CAWRGTKESTDTQYF. In DNA form, the CDR3 reads TGTGCCTGGAGGGGGACTAAGGAAAGCACAGATACGCAGTATTTT.

This clone appeared a few times. This chain links TRBV10-2 with TRBJ2-5, with D maybe TRBD1 (8 bases). CDR1 is WSHSY, CDR2 SAAADI, per germline. This CDR3 region has 14 residues. Between the trimmed V and J ends, which lost 7 bases and 4 bases, there was a span of 16 bases. The CDR3 loop reads CASTGQGGGETQYF. CDR3 sequence (DNA): TGCGCCAGCACCGGACAGGGAGGGGGAGAGACCCAGTACTTC.

This sequence joins TRBV6-5 and TRBJ1-4; a possible D gene is TRBD1 (6 bases). The CDR3 totals 14 residues. The germline V gene encodes CDR1 MNHEY and CDR2 SVGAGI. Trimming cost V 5 bases and J 5 bases, with 12 bases left between them. The CDR3 loop reads CASSQGRENEKLFF. The CDR3 DNA reads TGTGCCAGCAGTCAGGGGCGCGAAAATGAAAAACTGTTTTTT.

The chain links TRBV10-1 to TRBJ2-1; TRBD2 aligns across 10 bases. The CDR3 totals 17 residues. Germline V gene data show CDR1 as WNHNN and CDR2 as SYGVQD (reference sequence). Trimming at V came to 8 bases and at J to 8 bases, leaving 18 bases not matched to a gene. For the CDR3, the DNA is TGCGCCAGCCATCCGACGGCTCTAGCGGGAGTAGGGGATGAGCAGTTCTTC. Translating it yields CASHPTALAGVGDEQFF.

The genes are TRBV28 and TRBJ1-1, with unresolved D. This CDR3 has 14 residues. Germline V gene sequence: CDR1 MDHEN, CDR2 SYDVKM. Trimming pared 6 bases from V and 4 bases from J, leaving 15 bases between. Written as DNA, the CDR3 is TGTGCCAGCAGCGCCCATGCGCGGAGCACTGAAGCTTTCTTT. Encoded protein: CASSAHARSTEAFF.